This T cell receptor beta chain came from a study of Ad26.COV2.S vaccination and SARS-CoV-2 variants (dated by TCRdb to the early 2020s). Notes on the research overall: Donors in the vaccine arm were drawn from COV1001, a multicentre, randomized, double-blind, placebo-controlled phase I-IIa trial testing Ad26.COV2.S in healthy adults. Ad26.COV2.S was given intramuscularly at 5x10^10 or 1x10^11 viral particles, as a single shot or as two shots 56 days apart. TCRbeta repertoire sequencing was used to assess the specificity and breadth of SARS-CoV-2-reactive T cell receptors after Ad26.COV2.S vaccination. A total of approximately 30 samples were included in the TCR-sequenced set, comprising some 20 Ad26.COV2.S vaccine recipients, 5 placebo recipients and 8 SARS-CoV-2 convalescent individuals. Participants in the trial were split at random into five groups of five each, receiving low-dose or high-dose Ad26.COV2.S once or twice, or else placebo on both occasions. Throughout the experiments and outcome assessment, investigators stayed blinded to trial group allocation.

Results and caveats for the whole study, not just this receptor: After vaccination, spike-specific CD8+ and CD4+ T cell responses were reported to show substantial breadth. Comparing responses between vaccine doses or regimens was not something the study was powered to do. Spike-specific TCR breadth was higher in Ad26.COV2.S recipients than in placebo recipients (P = 0.0014). Vaccine and placebo recipients had comparable non-spike TCR breadth, which fits with the vaccine containing only spike. The authors noted that the TCR breadth and depth analyses may have underestimated total T cell responses.

For this clone: Its recognized antigen is unknown. Base quality data are lacking; no much larger clone is found one base away.

In light of the paper, this sample's treatment or condition label describes: some 20 received Ad26.COV2.S at low or high dose, single or two shots; about five received placebo; per-sample allocation not given. For vaccine and placebo recipients, the sequenced repertoires came from samples collected on day 63 after the first injection. Cohort 1b enrolled fewer than 30 adults aged 18-55 years at a single site in Boston, USA, between 29 July and 7 August 2020. Ad26.COV2.S was a replication-incompetent adenovirus type 26 vector that expressed a prefusion-stabilized SARS-CoV-2 spike protein derived from the original Wuhan strain. The germline V and J ends show losses of 5 bases and 6 bases respectively, and no gene match explains 8 bases of the junction. Including the terminal cysteine and phenylalanine, the CDR3 comprises 15 residues. Only the CDR3 part of the read is kept: 45 bases, read in frame from the first base. CDR1 and CDR2 are read off the germline V gene as MNHEY and SVGAGI.

TCRbeta CDR3 regions were sequenced with the immunoSEQ Assay. After extraction, genomic DNA underwent amplification by bias-controlled multiplex PCR, followed by high-throughput sequencing. For the original study's pipeline: To quantify the absolute abundance of every unique TCRbeta CDR3 region, sequences were collapsed and filtered. T cell fraction was estimated by normalization of TCRbeta template counts to usable DNA, with usable DNA being measured through amplification of reference genes present in all nucleated cells. Repertoire TCRs were annotated as SARS-CoV-2-specific when V gene, CDR3 amino acid sequence and J gene were exactly matched to a known reactive TCR set. The reference SARS-CoV-2 TCR set came from MIRA and was filtered for enrichment in COVID-19-positive ImmuneCODE repertoires, removing public or cross-reactive TCRs. Drawing on the MIRA antigens, annotated TCRs were analysed further at the level of specific ORF or position within ORF. Depth was the summed frequency of annotated unique rearrangements, while breadth was defined as annotated unique rearrangements over total unique productive rearrangements. Two-sided Wilcoxon rank-sum tests were used to compare TCR breadth between groups. Here the immuneACCESS table is served through TCRdb, limited to in-frame sequences with V and J called. Missing clones are a known gap in these copies; in checked studies unresolved V genes cover under half, and the rest lacks a known reason. The V and J calls and the clone size are those of that table, but D and trimming were determined from the DNA. The sample records over 400,000 clones, 90% of which are singletons. The ten most abundant clones make up roughly 4% of the sample.

This receptor was identified in a person aged 18-65 years who received the Ad26.COV2.S COVID-19 vaccine or a placebo. Here the sequenced sample was peripheral blood, taken in a trial of Ad26.COV2.S vaccine versus placebo. The rearranged segments are TRBV6-5 and TRBJ2-7; 12 bases in the middle match TRBD1. The bases read TGTGCCAGCAGTAATCCGGGACAGGGGGCCGGCGAGCAGTACTTC. It is translated as CASSNPGQGAGEQYF.